This T cell receptor (beta chain) comes out of a study of PD-L1 blockade in urothelial cancer. About the study: Prior chemotherapy in patients spanned 0 to 3 regimens. Overall study findings and caveats: Below-median blood TCR clonality before treatment forecast better survival.

Sample time point: pretreatment peripheral blood. Libraries were prepared by immunoSEQ multiplex PCR; TCRdb keeps only in-frame clonotypes and omits some of them. There are some 45,000 clones in the sample; approximately 90% occur only once, and about 25% lies in the top ten. As regards this clone: Its target is not known.

Germline-derived CDR1 and CDR2 are SEHNR and FQNEAQ (reference sequence). This CDR3 is 15 amino acids long. V was pared by 4 bases and J by 4 bases, with 6 bases of the junction left unmatched. The sequences come from PBMCs, collected around atezolizumab (anti-PD-L1) treatment. This sequence joins TRBV7-9 and TRBJ2-7; TRBD1 matches 11 bases. This receptor was identified in a donor at least 40 years old with urothelial cancer. CDR3 sequence (DNA): TGTGCCAGCAGCTCCAGGACAGGGGGCGGGTACGAGCAGTACTTC. Translated: CASSSRTGGGYEQYF.